This T cell receptor beta chain was recovered during a study of beta chain features in type 1 diabetes (dated by TCRdb to 2016 to 2019). With regard to the full study: Mean age, gender distribution, total cell number and subset yield did not differ between patients and healthy donors. A total of around 100 million sorted cells were examined across all samples, and RNA yield correlated strongly with the number of cells per subset. The study compared the TCRB repertoires of sorted circulating CD4+ T cell subsets in recently diagnosed type 1 diabetes patients with those in matched healthy donors. Naive and central memory subsets were obtained from all 28 donors, but regulatory and stem cell-like memory subsets were isolated from only 8 patients and roughly 8 healthy donors.

The study at large found these results: Type 1 diabetes patients showed a moderate but significant shortening of TCRB CDR3 length in all four CD4+ subsets. Because the HLA sub-analyses included only small numbers of individuals, any influence of HLA type on TCRB rearrangement was left unresolved. Fewer insertions and more nucleotide deletions at VDJ recombination sites were observed in patients with type 1 diabetes, implying thymic rearrangement abnormalities. Shorter templates might be favored by PCR, yet because patient and control samples were amplified and corrected together, any such skew would affect both groups equally. Naive, central memory and regulatory TCRB repertoires appeared to be more alike among patients than among healthy donors. Because cDNA was sequenced instead of genomic DNA, highly expressing activated cells could be over-represented, though the groups showed no difference in activation or CD3 levels.

The CDR3 goes from the cysteine to the phenylalanine over 17 residues. The sequence is cut down to CDR3 DNA, 51 bases in frame from base 1. At the junction V is shortened by 7 bases and J by 5 bases; bases outside the gene matches: 14. As encoded in the germline V gene, CDR1 is SGHTA while CDR2 is FQGNSA. Regarding this clone: The target of this receptor is not known. There are no base qualities to consult, and no much larger clone falls within one base.

Each donor gave one peripheral blood draw, averaging roughly 120 mL, which was collected into heparinised tubes. Naive, central memory, regulatory and stem cell-like memory CD4+ T cells were sorted on a BD FACSAria II using a panel including CD45RO, CCR7, CD25, CD127, CD95 and CD27. A purity above 95% was achieved for all sorted populations. PBMCs were separated immediately by Lymphoprep density gradient centrifugation and were stained directly, without being cultured. So that batch effects would be minimized, each experiment stained and sorted samples in pairs, pairing one healthy donor with one patient. The entire amount of isolated RNA was reverse transcribed using the High Capacity cDNA Reverse Transcription Kit, so the sequenced TCRB transcripts were expressed ones. Deep immunoSEQ sequencing was performed on naive, central memory and regulatory T cell samples, with an average of roughly 3.3 million total reads per sample. Sorted cells were lysed in RLT buffer, and RNA was extracted using DNase-treated RNeasy Micro or Mini kits according to cell number. Each cell subset was processed separately to prevent cross-contamination, with patient and healthy donor samples processed together. Using the immunoSEQ multiplex PCR, TCRB sequences were amplified from cDNA into 87-bp fragments spanning the CDR3 region. Sequencing of the amplicons was done on the Illumina HiSeq platform. The study's processing was this. Synthetic template baselines were used to correct PCR bias computationally, reads within Hamming distance 2 were collapsed, and singletons that could not be merged were discarded. By aligning reads against IMGT, V, D and J genes, CDR3 length, and insertions or deletions at six rearrangement sites were assigned. Clonotype counts were normalized to sorted cell number within each subset before computing true diversity and Gini coefficients with the tcR R package. The overlap coefficient, calculated on TCRB nucleotide sequences, was used to measure repertoire sharing. Out-of-frame TCRB sequences from naive cells were analyzed to stand in for the pre-selection repertoire. TCRdb limited this immuneACCESS table to in-frame rearrangements with V and J called. A share of clones is missing; checked studies link under half to unresolved V genes, and the rest is unexplained. That table gives V, J and clone size, and the DNA gave D and trimming. Within this sample are 640,000 or so clones, with about 14% of them counted one time only. The top ten clones comprise 0.03% to 0.045% of the sample.

Sequencing input: naive CD4+ T cells from blood. What the cell subset or site label conveys for this sample: true naive CD4+ T cells. The TCR originated in a man younger than 35 with type 1 diabetes. The chain uses TRBV7-2 and TRBJ2-7; 13 middle bases align to TRBD2. CDR3 sequence: CASNKGTSGDLRDEQYF. The bases read TGTGCCAGCAACAAAGGGACTAGCGGGGACCTTAGGGACGAGCAGTACTTC.